These T cell receptor beta chains were read from a single sample in a study of T cells in Graves' hyperthyroidism and ophthalmopathy. TCRdb independently ran MiXCR on the multiplex PCR reads; one entry per CDR3 protein. The sample shows 300,000 to 500,000 distinct CDR3 sequences, more than 12% of them seen only once. Sequences were obtained from blood. The receptor source for this set is a man over 45 with Graves' ophthalmopathy. CDR3s leave out the opening cysteine and the closing phenylalanine or tryptophan. Each record gives: V gene, clone size, J gene, CDR3 protein. Clone size, where shown, is once, few, many, or a class for clones that have expanded.

v_call: TRBV4-1
clone_size: few
j_call: TRBJ2-1
cdr3_aa: ASSQAASGNGNEQF

v_call: TRBV20-1
clone_size: once
j_call: TRBJ1-1
cdr3_aa: SARQLDTEAF

v_call: TRBV5-6
clone_size: many
j_call: TRBJ1-1
cdr3_aa: ASSERTGANTEAF

v_call: TRBV2
clone_size: many
j_call: TRBJ2-1
cdr3_aa: ASSEVGLAGREQF

v_call: TRBV6-2/TRBV6-3
clone_size: NA
j_call: TRBJ2-4
cdr3_aa: ASSYGPGTKNIQY

v_call: TRBV28
clone_size: many
j_call: TRBJ2-1
cdr3_aa: ASSWLSSYNEQF

v_call: TRBV10-3
clone_size: many
j_call: TRBJ2-1
cdr3_aa: AISWTGENNEQF

v_call: TRBV3-1
clone_size: many
j_call: TRBJ2-7
cdr3_aa: ASSQSALAREQY

v_call: TRBV4-1
clone_size: few
j_call: TRBJ2-3
cdr3_aa: ASSRGTSYDTQY

v_call: TRBV2
clone_size: many
j_call: TRBJ2-6
cdr3_aa: ASSGGTSASGANVLT

v_call: TRBV2
clone_size: many
j_call: TRBJ2-1
cdr3_aa: AILDRGRNDEQF

v_call: TRBV6-1
clone_size: NA
j_call: TRBJ1-2
cdr3_aa: ASREPGPYGYT

v_call: TRBV15
clone_size: many
j_call: TRBJ1-2
cdr3_aa: ATSAADRPNYGYT

v_call: TRBV30
clone_size: NA
j_call: TRBJ1-2
cdr3_aa: AWIRPGGIGYT